This entry describes one T cell receptor beta chain. Enrolled through a virtual design, the participants were between about 18 and 100 years of age and came from about two dozen US areas. Clones were sequenced by immunoSEQ multiplex PCR, and TCRdb holds only the in-frame ones, with some missing. The top ten hold 9.5% of the sample, which has some 300,000 clones, approximately 89% seen once. The length of the CDR3 is 14 residues. The V and J ends lost 5 bases and 7 bases, in that order; junction bases with no gene match: 9. Germline loops: CDR1 SGHTA, CDR2 FQGNSA. This sample is part of a study of blood T cell repertoires in COVID-19. Across the whole study: The analysed material was cDNA or gDNA that came from T cells, B-cell-depleted T cells, or PBMCs.

This clonotype was sampled from a woman aged 35 to 49 who had recovered from COVID-19. The V gene is TRBV7-2, the J gene TRBJ2-7; the match to TRBD1 covers 9 bases. The specimen was PBMCs or T cells enriched from blood (not recorded which). The CDR3 protein is CASSAWGTGSEQYF. The CDR3, as DNA: TGTGCCAGCAGCGCCTGGGGGACAGGGAGTGAGCAGTACTTC.